The 3 T cell receptor beta chains given below trace back to one sample, sequenced in a study of shared clonotypes between healthy human individuals. Produced via immunoSEQ multiplex PCR; TCRdb's table is partial and in-frame only. Of around 2.5 million clones in the sample, 93% are singletons; the top ten hold roughly 0.36%. The sequenced material came from naive CD4+ T cells from PBMCs. Documented subset: CD45RA+ positively selected. These receptors all stem from a man aged 18 to 30 in good health. Some clones in this sample may be carry-over from other donors' samples.

The CDR3 DNA is TGTGCCAGCAGCTTGGAGAACAGGGGATATGGCTACACCTTC. Protein sequence: CASSLENRGYGYTF. The chain carries TRBV5-4 and TRBJ1-2, with 7 nucleotides matching TRBD1. The V segment lost 0 bases and the J segment 5 bases; nucleotides outside the gene matches: 4. Germline assignment: CDR1 SGHNT and CDR2 YYREEE (reference sequence). CDR3 length equals 14 residues.

In this sample, this clone turned up once. V usage is TRBV5-1 and J usage is TRBJ2-2; TRBD2 might be the D (6 bases). The CDR3 contains 18 residues. Trimming took 2 bases from V and 4 from J, leaving 21 bases between them. Germline CDR1 reads SGHRS; CDR2 reads YFSETQ. CDR3 nucleotides: TGCGCCAGCAGCTTATTCGCTTCGGGGGAATCGGTCACCGGGGAGCTGTTTTTT. Residues: CASSLFASGESVTGELFF.

This clone was seen a single time. The genes are TRBV6-5 and TRBJ1-3; 7 nucleotides line up with TRBD1. Germline assignment: CDR1 MNHEY and CDR2 SVGAGI. The trim removed 4 bases at V and 4 bases at J, leaving 4 bases unmatched. The CDR3 loop spans 14 amino acids. CDR3: CASSSGTVGNTIYF. The CDR3 nucleotides read TGTGCCAGCAGTTCAGGGACAGTCGGAAACACCATATATTTT.